This is a list of T cell receptor beta chains from one sample in a study of CD8+ T cells in alopecia areata. TCRdb's table, derived via immunoSEQ multiplex PCR, lists solely in-frame clones and lacks some. This sample carries fewer than 110,000 clones, around 83% of them seen once, and the ten largest clones take less than 30%. The source material was CD8+ T cells sorted from blood, sampled at week 24, from a patient treated with tofacitinib. Source of these receptors: a human donor with alopecia areata. CDR3s include the opening cysteine and the closing phenylalanine or tryptophan. The D gene is left open where the match is weak. Not all rows give a size; the values are once, few, many and, for expanded clones, a class.

CDR3 DNA: TGTGCCTGGAGTTGGGGACAGCCCACCGGGGAGCTGTTTTTT
CDR3 protein: CAWSWGQPTGELFF
J gene: TRBJ2-2
V gene: TRBV30
D gene: TRBD1
clone size: medium-sized

CDR3 DNA: TGTGCCAGCAGCTTAGTTGGCGGGAACACTGAAGCTTTCTTT
CDR3 protein: CASSLVGGNTEAFF
J gene: TRBJ1-1
V gene: TRBV7-9
D gene: -
clone size: -

CDR3 DNA: TGTGCCAGCAGCTTAGCGCTAGGAGGGGAAACCGATACGCAGTATTTT
CDR3 protein: CASSLALGGETDTQYF
J gene: TRBJ2-3
V gene: TRBV7-9
D gene: -
clone size: -

CDR3 DNA: TGTGCCAGCATTCCCCGGGACAGCTTTAATCAGCCCCAGCATTTT
CDR3 protein: CASIPRDSFNQPQHF
J gene: TRBJ1-5
V gene: TRBV19
D gene: TRBD1
clone size: -

CDR3 DNA: TGTGCCAGCAGCCCACGGGGGGGGACCCTCTCCTACGAGCAGTACTTC
CDR3 protein: CASSPRGGTLSYEQYF
J gene: TRBJ2-7
V gene: TRBV6-6
D gene: TRBD2
clone size: -

CDR3 DNA: TGCGCCAGCAGCTCTACCTATGGCTACACCTTC
CDR3 protein: CASSSTYGYTF
J gene: TRBJ1-2
V gene: TRBV5-1
D gene: -
clone size: -

CDR3 DNA: TGTGCCAGCAGCTTTGGAGGGGGAGCAGGCGCCTACGAGCAGTACTTC
CDR3 protein: CASSFGGGAGAYEQYF
J gene: TRBJ2-7
V gene: TRBV7-9
D gene: -
clone size: once

CDR3 DNA: TGTGCCAGCAGTGTGGGGACAGGAGCCAGTCAGCCCCAGCATTTT
CDR3 protein: CASSVGTGASQPQHF
J gene: TRBJ1-5
V gene: TRBV5-6
D gene: TRBD1
clone size: -

CDR3 DNA: TGCAGCGTTGCGGCGGGGTACACAGATACGCAGTATTTT
CDR3 protein: CSVAAGYTDTQYF
J gene: TRBJ2-3
V gene: TRBV29-1
D gene: -
clone size: -

CDR3 DNA: TGTGCCAGCAGTGGGGGAGACAATGAGCAGTTCTTC
CDR3 protein: CASSGGDNEQFF
J gene: TRBJ2-1
V gene: TRBV2
D gene: -
clone size: -

CDR3 DNA: TGTGCCAGCAAACTAGGTCAGGACAGGAACTACGAGCAGTACTTC
CDR3 protein: CASKLGQDRNYEQYF
J gene: TRBJ2-7
V gene: TRBV21-1
D gene: -
clone size: few

CDR3 DNA: TGTGCCAGCAGCTTTTTTTTTACAGGGGGTACTTCACCCCTCCACTTT
CDR3 protein: CASSFFFTGGTSPLHF
J gene: TRBJ1-6
V gene: TRBV7-9
D gene: TRBD1
clone size: -

CDR3 DNA: TGTGCCAGCAGCCAATCCCGGACAGGCCGTAACTATGGCTACACCTTC
CDR3 protein: CASSQSRTGRNYGYTF
J gene: TRBJ1-2
V gene: TRBV16
D gene: TRBD1
clone size: -

CDR3 DNA: TGTGCCAGTACCCCGGGACTAGCGGGACCTGAAGAGACCCAGTACTTC
CDR3 protein: CASTPGLAGPEETQYF
J gene: TRBJ2-5
V gene: TRBV19
D gene: TRBD2
clone size: -

CDR3 DNA: TGTGCCAGTAGTATAGAAGGAGGGGATGATGAGCAGTTCTTC
CDR3 protein: CASSIEGGDDEQFF
J gene: TRBJ2-1
V gene: TRBV19
D gene: -
clone size: -

CDR3 DNA: TGCGCCAGCAGCCAAGAACCGGGGCCGAACACCGGGGAGCTGTTTTTT
CDR3 protein: CASSQEPGPNTGELFF
J gene: TRBJ2-2
V gene: TRBV4-3
D gene: -
clone size: -

CDR3 DNA: TGCGCCAGCAGCCAAGAGCATGCGGGGCGCCAATACGAGCAGTACTTC
CDR3 protein: CASSQEHAGRQYEQYF
J gene: TRBJ2-7
V gene: TRBV4-1
D gene: -
clone size: -

CDR3 DNA: TGTGCCAGCAGCTTAGTATGGGGGACTGAAGCTTTCTTT
CDR3 protein: CASSLVWGTEAFF
J gene: TRBJ1-1
V gene: TRBV7-6
D gene: -
clone size: once

CDR3 DNA: TGTGCCAGCAGCCCCGCCGCTCGAGCGAACGAGCAGTACTTC
CDR3 protein: CASSPAARANEQYF
J gene: TRBJ2-7
V gene: TRBV27
D gene: -
clone size: -

CDR3 DNA: TGTGCCAGCAGTGAACTAGCGGGGGAACCCACAGATACGCAGTATTTT
CDR3 protein: CASSELAGEPTDTQYF
J gene: TRBJ2-3
V gene: TRBV6-1
D gene: TRBD2
clone size: -

CDR3 DNA: TGTGCCAGCAGCCAAGAGGGGACCGCCCCGAAAGAGACCCAGTACTTC
CDR3 protein: CASSQEGTAPKETQYF
J gene: TRBJ2-5
V gene: TRBV4-2
D gene: -
clone size: -

CDR3 DNA: TGTGCCAGCAGTTTATTTGGGGACGGGGAGAACTATGGCTACACCTTC
CDR3 protein: CASSLFGDGENYGYTF
J gene: TRBJ1-2
V gene: TRBV27
D gene: -
clone size: -

CDR3 DNA: TGCGCCAGCAGCTTGGCCGACACTCTCACAGATACGCAGTATTTT
CDR3 protein: CASSLADTLTDTQYF
J gene: TRBJ2-3
V gene: TRBV5-1
D gene: -
clone size: -

CDR3 DNA: TGTGCCAGCAGATCCGAAGCGGGGCGGTCATACAATGAGCAGTTCTTC
CDR3 protein: CASRSEAGRSYNEQFF
J gene: TRBJ2-1
V gene: TRBV27
D gene: TRBD2
clone size: -

CDR3 DNA: TGCGCCAGCAGCTTGGGAACAGGGGTACGGGAGCAGTACTTC
CDR3 protein: CASSLGTGVREQYF
J gene: TRBJ2-7
V gene: TRBV5-1
D gene: TRBD1
clone size: -

CDR3 DNA: TGTGCCAGCAGCTTAGGACAGAACACCGGGGAGCTGTTTTTT
CDR3 protein: CASSLGQNTGELFF
J gene: TRBJ2-2
V gene: TRBV7-6
D gene: -
clone size: -

CDR3 DNA: TGTGCCAGCAGCTTCGCGACAGGGGGCTACGAGCAGTACTTC
CDR3 protein: CASSFATGGYEQYF
J gene: TRBJ2-7
V gene: TRBV5-4
D gene: TRBD1
clone size: once

CDR3 DNA: TGTGCCAGTATGGGGGGCAGGGGGCTGCACGGGGAGCTGTTTTTT
CDR3 protein: CASMGGRGLHGELFF
J gene: TRBJ2-2
V gene: TRBV19
D gene: TRBD1
clone size: -

CDR3 DNA: TGTGCCATCAGCGCAAAAGGACAGTCGACAGATACGCAGTATTTT
CDR3 protein: CAISAKGQSTDTQYF
J gene: TRBJ2-3
V gene: TRBV10-3
D gene: -
clone size: once

CDR3 DNA: TGTGCCACCAGCCAGAGATTGGCGGGCTCCTACGAGCAGTACTTC
CDR3 protein: CATSQRLAGSYEQYF
J gene: TRBJ2-7
V gene: TRBV15
D gene: -
clone size: -

CDR3 DNA: TGTGCCAGCAAGGCTATAGAGGACACTGAAGCTTTCTTT
CDR3 protein: CASKAIEDTEAFF
J gene: TRBJ1-1
V gene: TRBV9
D gene: -
clone size: -

CDR3 DNA: TGTGCCAGCAGCTACAGCGGGACGAACACCGGGGAGCTGTTTTTT
CDR3 protein: CASSYSGTNTGELFF
J gene: TRBJ2-2
V gene: TRBV7-9
D gene: TRBD2
clone size: -

CDR3 DNA: TGTGCCAGCAGCCTCCACAGGGGATTAGGAGGCAATGAGCAGTTCTTC
CDR3 protein: CASSLHRGLGGNEQFF
J gene: TRBJ2-1
V gene: TRBV5-5
D gene: TRBD1
clone size: -

CDR3 DNA: TGCGCCAGCAGCCAAGAGGCGGGGGCCAACGTCCTGACTTTC
CDR3 protein: CASSQEAGANVLTF
J gene: TRBJ2-6
V gene: TRBV4-3
D gene: -
clone size: -

CDR3 DNA: TGTGCCAGCAGCCCTCGGACAGGGGCCATCACAGATACGCAGTATTTT
CDR3 protein: CASSPRTGAITDTQYF
J gene: TRBJ2-3
V gene: TRBV9
D gene: TRBD1
clone size: -

CDR3 DNA: TGTGCCAGCAGCCCCCCCGCAGGGGTGTGGGAGACCCAGTACTTC
CDR3 protein: CASSPPAGVWETQYF
J gene: TRBJ2-5
V gene: TRBV7-9
D gene: -
clone size: -

CDR3 DNA: TGTGCCAGTAGTATTAGGGGACTGCGGGGGGGGTCCTACAATGAGCAGTTCTTC
CDR3 protein: CASSIRGLRGGSYNEQFF
J gene: TRBJ2-1
V gene: TRBV19
D gene: TRBD2
clone size: -

CDR3 DNA: TGTGCCAGCAAAGGGACAGGGGCAAGCACAGATACGCAGTATTTT
CDR3 protein: CASKGTGASTDTQYF
J gene: TRBJ2-3
V gene: TRBV2
D gene: TRBD1
clone size: -

CDR3 DNA: TGCGCCAGCAGCCAAGGCTGGACCGTCAATGAGCAGTTCTTC
CDR3 protein: CASSQGWTVNEQFF
J gene: TRBJ2-1
V gene: TRBV4-1
D gene: -
clone size: -

CDR3 DNA: TGTGCCAGCAGCCTTCCGACAAGGGGCGAGGATAATGAAAAACTGTTTTTT
CDR3 protein: CASSLPTRGEDNEKLFF
J gene: TRBJ1-4
V gene: TRBV5-4
D gene: -
clone size: -

CDR3 DNA: TGCAGCGTTTGGGGGAACACCGGGGAGCTGTTTTTT
CDR3 protein: CSVWGNTGELFF
J gene: TRBJ2-2
V gene: TRBV29-1
D gene: -
clone size: few

CDR3 DNA: TGTGCCAGCAGCACGGGACTAGCGGGGCCACCGACAGATACGCAGTATTTT
CDR3 protein: CASSTGLAGPPTDTQYF
J gene: TRBJ2-3
V gene: TRBV5-6
D gene: TRBD2
clone size: -

CDR3 DNA: TGTGCCAGCAGTCGGGGGGCCTACGAGCAGTACTTC
CDR3 protein: CASSRGAYEQYF
J gene: TRBJ2-7
V gene: TRBV25-1
D gene: TRBD2
clone size: -

CDR3 DNA: TGTGCCAGCAGCCCCGGGACAGATAGCAATCAGCCCCAGCATTTT
CDR3 protein: CASSPGTDSNQPQHF
J gene: TRBJ1-5
V gene: TRBV6-1
D gene: TRBD1
clone size: -

CDR3 DNA: TGTGCTAGCAGCTTACTTCTGTACACTGAAGCTTTCTTT
CDR3 protein: CASSLLLYTEAFF
J gene: TRBJ1-1
V gene: TRBV7-7
D gene: -
clone size: -

CDR3 DNA: TGTGCCAGCAGCTTCCCGGGAAGGGGAAGCACAGATACGCAGTATTTT
CDR3 protein: CASSFPGRGSTDTQYF
J gene: TRBJ2-3
V gene: TRBV7-9
D gene: -
clone size: -

CDR3 DNA: TGTGCCATCAGTTCAACCGGGACAGAAGTTGAGCAGTTCTTC
CDR3 protein: CAISSTGTEVEQFF
J gene: TRBJ2-1
V gene: TRBV10-3
D gene: TRBD1
clone size: -

CDR3 DNA: TGCGCCAGCAGCAGCAGGGAGAATGAGCAGTTCTTC
CDR3 protein: CASSSRENEQFF
J gene: TRBJ2-1
V gene: TRBV4-1
D gene: -
clone size: once

CDR3 DNA: TGTGCCAGCAGTTCACAGATAGACAGGGGAAAACTGTTTTTT
CDR3 protein: CASSSQIDRGKLFF
J gene: TRBJ1-4
V gene: TRBV13
D gene: TRBD1
clone size: few

CDR3 DNA: TGTGCCAGCAGCTTTCGGACTGCCGGTAATGAGCAGTTCTTC
CDR3 protein: CASSFRTAGNEQFF
J gene: TRBJ2-1
V gene: TRBV5-8
D gene: -
clone size: -

CDR3 DNA: TGTGCCAGCAGCCTCTCCGGGACCAACACCGGGGAGCTGTTTTTT
CDR3 protein: CASSLSGTNTGELFF
J gene: TRBJ2-2
V gene: TRBV13
D gene: -
clone size: once

CDR3 DNA: TGCGCCAGCAGCCGTCAGGGTCCCCCAACTAATGAAAAACTGTTTTTT
CDR3 protein: CASSRQGPPTNEKLFF
J gene: TRBJ1-4
V gene: TRBV4-1
D gene: -
clone size: -